Each of the 9 T cell receptor beta chains below was sequenced from the same sample in a study of shared clonotypes between healthy human individuals. Profiling relied on immunoSEQ multiplex PCR, and the TCRdb table lists in-frame clones only, not all of them. Altogether some 1,400,000 clones are present, roughly 96% being singletons, with the ten largest covering about 1%. The specimen was naive CD4+ T cells sorted from blood. Sample subset: CD45RA+ positively selected. All receptors come from a man younger than 40 in good health.

This chain connects TRBV30 to TRBJ2-1; TRBD1 aligns across 8 bases. Germline V lookup: CDR1 GTSNPN, CDR2 SVGIG (reference sequence). The V gene end was trimmed by 0 bases and the J gene end by 7 bases; junction bases not matched to a gene: 11. This CDR3 has 16 residues. The chain's CDR3 is CAWSVPLRTGRNEQFF. The CDR3 nucleotides read TGTGCCTGGAGTGTACCGCTCCGGACAGGGCGAAATGAGCAGTTCTTC.

The V gene is TRBV5-1, the J gene TRBJ1-1; TRBD1 matches at 8 bases. With V trimmed by 0 bases and J by 6 bases, 4 bases remained unmatched. The CDR3 totals 14 residues. CDR1 SGHRS and CDR2 YFSETQ come from the germline V gene. The CDR3 region has the DNA TGCGCCAGCAGCTTGGACAGGGGGGGATCTGAAGCTTTCTTT. This encodes CASSLDRGGSEAFF.

This chain links TRBV4-3 with TRBJ2-2; D might be TRBD2 (6 bases). CDR1 LGHNA and CDR2 YSLEER come from the germline V gene. V lost 0 bases and J lost 3, with 11 bases in between. The CDR3 is 16 amino acids. The CDR3 region has the DNA TGCGCCAGCAGCCAAGATTCGGTAGCGGACACCGGGGAGCTGTTTTTT. This gives the protein CASSQDSVADTGELFF.

V usage is TRBV9 and J usage is TRBJ2-1, with 8 bases fitting TRBD2. After removal of 5 bases from V and 1 base from J, the junction contained 5 bases not matched to a gene. This CDR3 region has 15 residues. Germline V gives CDR1 SGDLS, CDR2 YYNGEE. DNA for the CDR3: TGTGCCAGCAGAGGGAGCGGGAGTTCCTACAATGAGCAGTTCTTC. Amino acids: CASRGSGSSYNEQFF.

The chain employs TRBV10-1 and TRBJ2-3; tentative D call: TRBD2 (6 bases). This CDR3 has 19 amino acids. Trimming cost V 4 bases and J 0 bases, with 23 bases left between them. CDR1 is WNHNN and CDR2 is SYGVQD in the germline V gene (reference sequence). The CDR3 loop is CASSASAGKPQASTDTQYF. The DNA for the CDR3 is TGCGCCAGCAGTGCCTCAGCGGGCAAGCCCCAGGCCAGCACAGATACGCAGTATTTT.

A note on this clone: Other DNA sequences of this sample code for an identical CDR3. V usage is TRBV18 and J usage is TRBJ2-5; 7 nucleotides line up with TRBD2. Trimming took 3 bases from V and 5 from J; bases not matched to a gene: 3. This CDR3 has 13 amino acids. Germline CDR1 KGHSH, CDR2 LQKENI. CDR3: CASSPGGSETQYF. CDR3 nucleotides: TGTGCCAGCTCACCGGGCGGGAGTGAGACCCAGTACTTC.

The chain recombines TRBV6-1 with TRBJ2-1; D may be TRBD2 (6 bases). The CDR3 sequence is 13 residues long. CDR1 and CDR2 (germline): MNHNS, SASEGT. The V end was cut by 6 bases, the J end by 4 bases, with 10 bases between. The CDR3 DNA sequence: TGTGCCAGCAGCCTTAGCGGTTACAATGAGCAGTTCTTC. Translated, it gives CASSLSGYNEQFF.

The chain has TRBV6-6 and TRBJ2-7; D unclear. Germline CDR1 MNHNY, CDR2 SVGAGI (reference sequence). This CDR3 contains 14 residues. V lost 6 bases and J lost 0, with 12 bases in between. The CDR3 coding sequence is TGTGCCAGCAGCGCCGCGGCTAGCTCCTACGAGCAGTACTTC. This gives the protein CASSAAASSYEQYF.

This chain connects TRBV5-1 to TRBJ1-1, with a tentative D call TRBD1 (5 bases). The CDR3 covers 16 residues. The V and J ends lost 0 bases and 0 bases respectively, with 12 bases between them. Germline CDR1 SGHRS, CDR2 YFSETQ. The CDR3 sequence is CASSLVPTDMNTEAFF. The CDR3 nucleotides are TGCGCCAGCAGCTTGGTCCCGACAGACATGAACACTGAAGCTTTCTTT.